Below are 18 T cell receptor beta chains sequenced from a single sample in a study of T cell responses to AZD1222 COVID-19 vaccine. The repertoire was sequenced with immunoSEQ multiplex PCR; TCRdb's copy has only in-frame clones and lacks some. The table has roughly 110,000 clones, approximately 90% seen once; the top ten hold approximately 22%. The sequencing used peripheral blood, collected on day 0 of AZD1222 vaccination. The receptors shown here come from an adult in good health.

The chain is built from TRBV7-5 and TRBJ2-1. TRBV7-5 is a documented pseudogene. The CDR3 is 17 amino acids. CDR3 protein: CARSLEAVWGSYNEQFF. The CDR3 DNA sequence: TGTGCCAGAAGCTTAGAGGCGGTTTGGGGCTCCTACAATGAGCAGTTCTTC.

This sequence joins TRBV11-2 and TRBJ1-5; D possibly corresponds to TRBD1 (5 bases). Germline CDR1 SGHAT, CDR2 FQNNGV. This CDR3 comprises 17 residues. V shed 0 bases and J shed 10 bases, with 22 bases lying between them. CDR3 in amino acids: CASSLDGRGSLTQPQHF. CDR3 DNA: TGTGCCAGCAGCTTAGACGGGCGGGGGTCGCTTACTCAACCCCAGCATTTT.

This clone appeared once. Written as DNA, the CDR3 is TGTGCCAGCAGTCCCGTACGGGGGTACTATCAGCCCCAGCATTTT. As protein: CASSPVRGYYQPQHF. The chain couples TRBV11-2 to TRBJ1-5; weak D call: TRBD1 (5 bases). This CDR3 spans 15 amino acids. Germline CDR1 SGHAT, CDR2 FQNNGV. Trimming left V 6 bases short and J 5 bases short, with 17 bases between. Drawing the rest from reference TRBV11-2 and TRBJ1-5, the complete variable domain is EAGVAQSPRYKIIEKRQSVAFWCNPISGHATLYWYQQILGQGPKLLIQFQNNGVVDDSQLPKDRFSAERLKGVDSTLKIQPAKLEDSAVYLCASSPVRGYYQPQHFGDGTRLSIL.

The CDR3 sequence: CASSPTSKVSLEQYF. The CDR3 DNA sequence: TGTGCCAGCAGCCCGACTAGCAAGGTTTCGCTCGAGCAGTACTTC. V and J are TRBV9 and TRBJ2-7, with TRBD2 matching 7 bases. The CDR3 is made up of 15 amino acids. Germline values: CDR1 SGDLS, CDR2 YYNGEE. The J segment lost 6 bases and the V segment lost 4 bases, leaving 13 bases of the junction unmatched.

Only one count was recorded for this clone. The chain links TRBV2 to TRBJ2-5, with 9 bases matching TRBD2. The CDR3 runs to 14 residues. Germline V CDR1 and CDR2: SNHLY, FYNNEI. Losses at the gene ends were 8 bases for V and 3 bases for J; bases not matched to a gene: 7. Here the CDR3 DNA reads TGTGCCAGCCAACCTAGACTAGCGGAAGAGACCCAGTACTTC. It yields the protein CASQPRLAEETQYF.

The chain couples TRBV25-1 to TRBJ1-2, with D tentatively TRBD1 (6 bases). The CDR3 sequence is 15 residues long. Germline CDR1 MGHDK, CDR2 SYGVNS. Trimming pared 6 bases from V and 8 bases from J, leaving 22 bases between. The CDR3 is CASRDRVGGAGGYTF. As DNA, the CDR3 is TGTGCCAGCAGGGACCGAGTAGGGGGGGCAGGAGGCTACACCTTC.

The gene calls are TRBV5-6 and TRBJ2-5; D is ambiguous. The CDR3 has 15 residues. CDR1 is SGHDT and CDR2 is YYEEEE in the germline V gene. Trimming took 1 base from V and 1 from J, leaving 11 bases between them. The CDR3: CASSLIGRAQETQYF. The DNA of the CDR3 is TGTGCCAGCAGCTTGATCGGCAGAGCCCAAGAGACCCAGTACTTC.

The J gene is TRBJ2-2, the V gene TRBV4-1, with D perhaps TRBD1 (6 bases). V was shortened by 1 base and J by 3 bases, with 12 bases between the two germline ends. The V gene's germline CDR1 is MGHRA and CDR2 YSYEKL. The CDR3 contains 16 residues. CDR3 nucleotide sequence: TGCGCCAGCAGCCAAGTCCGGGACAAACACACCGGGGAGCTGTTTTTT. It yields the protein CASSQVRDKHTGELFF.

This chain uses TRBV3-1 (or the pseudogene TRBV3-2) with TRBJ1-2; D is uncertain. Per the germline V gene, CDR1 is LGHDT and CDR2 is YNNKEL (reference sequence). The CDR3 is made up of 14 amino acids. The V end lost 4 bases, the J end lost 6 bases, and 15 bases lay between the germline ends. CDR3: CASSPKAGSNGYTF. The CDR3 DNA reads TGTGCCAGCAGCCCCAAGGCAGGATCGAATGGCTACACCTTC.

This chain joins TRBV5-3 and TRBJ2-2; D not resolved. TRBV5-3 is filed as an ORF, its function uncertain. This CDR3 has 12 amino acids. Trimming removed 0 bases from V and 7 bases from J, with 4 bases in between. The CDR3 reads CARSLVDGELFF. DNA for the CDR3: TGTGCCAGAAGCTTGGTTGACGGGGAGCTGTTTTTT.

The V gene is TRBV29-1, the J gene TRBJ1-2; 9 bases are shared with TRBD1. The junction had 13 bases not matched to a gene; V was cut back by 5 bases and J by 6 bases. The germline V gene encodes CDR1 SQVTM and CDR2 ANQGSEA. The CDR3 is made up of 15 amino acids. CDR3 nucleotide sequence: TGCAGCGTTTGGTCCGGGACAGGGATGCACGATGGCTACACCTTC. As protein: CSVWSGTGMHDGYTF.

V and J are TRBV18 and TRBJ2-5, with D maybe TRBD2 (5 bases). V was pared by 0 bases and J by 4 bases, with 15 bases between. This CDR3 contains 16 residues. The germline gives CDR1 KGHSH, CDR2 LQKENI. CDR3 sequence reads: CASSPPKGLSGETQYF. Written as DNA, the CDR3 is TGTGCCAGCTCACCACCGAAGGGATTGAGCGGAGAGACCCAGTACTTC.

V usage is TRBV2 and J usage is TRBJ1-2; no definite D call. Germline CDR1 SNHLY, CDR2 FYNNEI. Between the trimmed V and J ends, which lost 0 bases and 8 bases, there was a span of 13 bases. CDR3 length: 14 residues. CDR3 DNA sequence: TGTGCCAGCAGTGAAGCGCATGAGGGTTCCGGCTACACCTTC. This translates into CASSEAHEGSGYTF.

This clone showed up just once. The rearrangement uses TRBV7-9 and TRBJ2-1; the D gene is possibly TRBD2 (5 bases). There are 12 residues in the CDR3. Germline loops: CDR1 SEHNR, CDR2 FQNEAQ (reference sequence). V was trimmed by 3 bases and J by 9 bases, leaving 9 bases between them. This CDR3 is CASSFGAAEQFF. The CDR3 region has the DNA TGTGCCAGCAGCTTTGGAGCGGCTGAGCAGTTCTTC.

The J gene is TRBJ2-7, the V gene TRBV12-3 or TRBV12-4; TRBD2 is a possible D gene (5 bases). CDR3 size: 12 residues. Trimming removed 5 bases at V and 3 bases at J, with 8 bases between. The CDR3 DNA sequence: TGTGCCAGCAGTGCCGGGGACTACGAGCAGTACTTC. Amino acids: CASSAGDYEQYF.

This chain links TRBV7-8 with TRBJ1-1; D is undetermined. V shed 5 bases and J shed 3 bases, with 22 bases lying between them. The CDR3 sequence is 17 residues long. Germline values: CDR1 SGHVS, CDR2 FQNEAQ. CDR3 DNA sequence: TGTGCCAGCAGCCTCCAGGTTAGAGGGTTTCGGCACACTGAAGCTTTCTTT. Translating gives CASSLQVRGFRHTEAFF.

The chain is built from TRBV9 and TRBJ1-6; 10 bases match TRBD1. Germline CDR1 SGDLS, CDR2 YYNGEE. This CDR3 comprises 16 residues. With 0 bases clipped from V and 10 bases from J, the junction kept 7 bases outside the gene matches. The CDR3 region has the DNA TGTGCCAGCAGCGTAGATAGGGGACAGGGGCCATCACCCCTCCACTTT. Protein sequence: CASSVDRGQGPSPLHF. Filled out from reference TRBV9 and TRBJ1-6, the complete variable domain reads DSGVTQTPKHLITATGQRVTLRCSPRSGDLSVYWYQQSLDQGLQFLIQYYNGEERAKGNILERFSAQQFPDLHSELNLSSLELGDSALYFCASSVDRGQGPSPLHFGNGTRLTVT.

This clone was picked up a small number of times. V and J are TRBV19 and TRBJ2-7; TRBD1 aligns across 7 bases. CDR1 and CDR2 from the germline V gene are LNHDA and SQIVND (reference sequence). V lost 5 bases to trimming and J lost 4 bases; unmatched junction nucleotides: 8. The CDR3 loop spans 14 amino acids. CDR3 coding DNA: TGTGCCAGTAGTGATCGGGGACAGATTTACGAGCAGTACTTC. This codes for CASSDRGQIYEQYF.